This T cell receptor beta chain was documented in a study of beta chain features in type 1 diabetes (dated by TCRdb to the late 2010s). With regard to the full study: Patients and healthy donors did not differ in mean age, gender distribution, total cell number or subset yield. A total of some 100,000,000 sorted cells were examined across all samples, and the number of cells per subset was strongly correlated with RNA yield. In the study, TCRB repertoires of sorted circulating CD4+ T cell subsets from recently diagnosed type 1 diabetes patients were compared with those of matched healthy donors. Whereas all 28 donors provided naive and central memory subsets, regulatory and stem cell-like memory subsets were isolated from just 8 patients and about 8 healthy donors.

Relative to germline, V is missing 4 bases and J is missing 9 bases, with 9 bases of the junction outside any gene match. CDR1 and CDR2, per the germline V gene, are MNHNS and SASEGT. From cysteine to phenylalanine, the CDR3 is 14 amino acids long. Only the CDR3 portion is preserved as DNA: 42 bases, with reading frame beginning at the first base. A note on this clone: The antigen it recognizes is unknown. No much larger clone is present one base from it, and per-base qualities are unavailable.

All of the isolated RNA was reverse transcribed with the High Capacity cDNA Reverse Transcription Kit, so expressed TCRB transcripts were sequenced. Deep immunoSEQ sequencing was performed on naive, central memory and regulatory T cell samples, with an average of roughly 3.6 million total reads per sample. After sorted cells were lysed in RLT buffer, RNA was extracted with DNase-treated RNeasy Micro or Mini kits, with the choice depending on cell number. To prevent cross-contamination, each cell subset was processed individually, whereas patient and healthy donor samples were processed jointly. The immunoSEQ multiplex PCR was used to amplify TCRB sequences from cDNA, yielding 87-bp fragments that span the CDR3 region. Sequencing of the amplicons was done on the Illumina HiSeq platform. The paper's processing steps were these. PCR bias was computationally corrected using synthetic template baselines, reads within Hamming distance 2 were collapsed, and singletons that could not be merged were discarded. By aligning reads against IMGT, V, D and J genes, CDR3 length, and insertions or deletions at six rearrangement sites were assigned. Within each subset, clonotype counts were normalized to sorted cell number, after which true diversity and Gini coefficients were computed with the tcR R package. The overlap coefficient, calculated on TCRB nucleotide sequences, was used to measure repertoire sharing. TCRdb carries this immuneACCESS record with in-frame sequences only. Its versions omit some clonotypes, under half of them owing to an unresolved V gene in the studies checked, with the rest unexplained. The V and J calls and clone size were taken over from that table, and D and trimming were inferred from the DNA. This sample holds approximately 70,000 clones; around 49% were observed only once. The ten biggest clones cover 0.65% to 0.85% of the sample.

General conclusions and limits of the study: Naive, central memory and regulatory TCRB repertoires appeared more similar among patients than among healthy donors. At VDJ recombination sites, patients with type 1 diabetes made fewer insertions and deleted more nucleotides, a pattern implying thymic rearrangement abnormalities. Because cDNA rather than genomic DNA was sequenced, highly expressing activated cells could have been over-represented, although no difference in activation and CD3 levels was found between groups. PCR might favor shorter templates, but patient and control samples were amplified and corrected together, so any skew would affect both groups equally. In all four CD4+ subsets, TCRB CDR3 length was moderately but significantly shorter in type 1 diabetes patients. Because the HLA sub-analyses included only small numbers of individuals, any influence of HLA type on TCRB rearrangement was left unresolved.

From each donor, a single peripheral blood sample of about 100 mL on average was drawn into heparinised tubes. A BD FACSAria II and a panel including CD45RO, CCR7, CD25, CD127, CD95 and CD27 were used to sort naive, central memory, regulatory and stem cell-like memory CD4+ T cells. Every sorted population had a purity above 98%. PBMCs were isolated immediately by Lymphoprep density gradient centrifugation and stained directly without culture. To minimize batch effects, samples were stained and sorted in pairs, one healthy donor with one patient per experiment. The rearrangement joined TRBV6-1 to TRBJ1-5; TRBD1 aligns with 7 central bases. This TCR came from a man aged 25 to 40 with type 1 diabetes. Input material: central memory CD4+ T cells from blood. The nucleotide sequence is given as TGTGCCAGCAGTGCAACAGGGGCCCAGACGCCCCAGCATTTT. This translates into CASSATGAQTPQHF.